These 24 T cell receptor beta chains were all obtained from the same sample, sequenced in a study of metastatic and nonmetastatic thyroid tumors. Each patient came to thyroid surgery without any prior treatment (of any kind). TCRdb reanalyzed the PCR reads with MiXCR. The sample lists more than 13,000 clones, 23% occurring once. The sequenced sample was blood. These receptors came from a female donor with papillary thyroid cancer or a benign thyroid nodule (not recorded which). Some clones in this sample may be carry-over from other donors' samples.

This clone is deemed medium-sized. For the CDR3, the DNA is TGTGCCAGCAGTTACTCCGGGACTAGCGCCTACGAGCAGTACTTC. Its translation: CASSYSGTSAYEQYF. V gene TRBV6-2 or TRBV6-3 combines with J gene TRBJ2-7; TRBD2 agrees at 10 bases. The CDR3 is 15 amino acids. Trimming at V came to 0 bases and at J to 2 bases, leaving 1 base not matched to a gene. CDR1 and CDR2 (germline): MNHEY, SVGEGT.

A note on this clone: Compared with germline, one end of the junction differs, possibly owing to a read error. This chain uses TRBV6-4 with TRBJ1-1; possibly TRBD1 for D (6 bases). This CDR3 is built from 13 residues. Germline V CDR1 and CDR2: MRHNA, SNTAGT. CDR3 region: CASSLGDTTEAFF. Written as DNA, the CDR3 is TGCGCCAGCAGCTTAGGGGACACCACTGAAGCTTTCTTT.

This clone was observed many times. V is TRBV30 and J is TRBJ2-3, with TRBD1 matching over 7 bases. Unmatched junction bases numbered 3, after V lost 3 bases and J lost 3 bases. The germline CDR1 and CDR2 sequences are GTSNPN and SVGIG (reference sequence). This CDR3 is built from 13 residues. Here the CDR3 reads CAWRRGLTDTQYF. CDR3 DNA sequence: TGTGCCTGGAGAAGGGGGCTGACAGATACGCAGTATTTT. The entire variable domain, with the rest obtained from reference TRBV30 and TRBJ2-3, is as follows: SQTIHQWPATLVQPVGSPLSLECTVEGTSNPNLYWYRQAAGRGLQLLFYSVGIGQISSEVPQNLSASRPQDRQFILSSKKLLLSDSGFYLCAWRRGLTDTQYFGPGTRLTVL.

This clone was found many times. The rearrangement links TRBV29-1 to TRBJ2-2; D remains unclear. The CDR3 contains 13 residues. V was pared by 4 bases and J by 0 bases, with 6 bases between. Per germline, CDR1 SQVTM and CDR2 ANQGSEA. CDR3 sequence reads: CSVVSANTGELFF. The CDR3 nucleotides read TGCAGCGTTGTGTCAGCGAACACCGGGGAGCTGTTTTTT.

This clone is labeled as medium-sized. V usage is TRBV9 and J usage is TRBJ2-7; 10 nucleotides agree with TRBD2. The CDR3 is 15 residues long. CDR1 is SGDLS and CDR2 is YYNGEE in the germline V gene. V lost 4 bases, J lost 0 bases, and 4 bases stayed unmatched. This CDR3 is CASSPSSGGSYEQYF. As DNA, the CDR3 is TGTGCCAGCAGCCCCTCTAGCGGGGGCTCCTACGAGCAGTACTTC.

The chain joins TRBV7-2 to TRBJ1-2; D is unresolved. CDR1 is SGHTA and CDR2 is FQGNSA in the germline V gene. The CDR3 sequence is 13 residues long. V was trimmed by 6 bases and J by 4 bases, leaving 12 bases between them. Here the CDR3 reads CASRPAYSYGYTF. In DNA form, the CDR3 reads TGTGCCAGCAGGCCCGCATATAGCTATGGCTACACCTTC.

This clone was observed a few times. The rearrangement uses TRBV27 and TRBJ1-4, with 7 positions matching TRBD1. Germline V gene lookup returns CDR1 MNHEY and CDR2 SMNVEV (reference sequence). The CDR3 extends over 15 amino acids. Trimming took 0 bases from V and 6 from J; bases not matched to a gene: 4. The CDR3 sequence: CASSLSRQGHEKLFF. The CDR3 DNA follows: TGTGCCAGCAGTTTATCCAGACAGGGCCATGAAAAACTGTTTTTT.

This chain uses TRBV14 with TRBJ2-1; no firm D call. CDR1 is SGHDN and CDR2 is FVKESK in the germline V gene. This CDR3 contains 12 residues. The V gene lost 4 bases and the J gene lost 9 bases, with 10 bases spanning the gap. The CDR3 DNA reads as TGTGCCAGCAGCCTTCTGTGGGGTGAGCAGTTCTTC. It is translated as CASSLLWGEQFF.

This clone has only a few counts. The rearrangement joins TRBV6-2 or TRBV6-3 to TRBJ1-5, with 10 bases aligning to TRBD1. V lost 2 bases, J lost 2 bases, and 3 bases stayed unmatched. Germline V gives CDR1 MNHEY, CDR2 SVGEGT. CDR3 length equals 16 residues. Here the CDR3 reads CASSYPGTGGNQPQHF. The CDR3 DNA reads as TGTGCCAGCAGTTACCCCGGGACAGGGGGCAATCAGCCCCAGCATTTT.

The table lists this clone with many counts. The chain combines TRBV19 with TRBJ2-5, with 9 bases identical to TRBD1. Per the germline V gene, CDR1 is LNHDA and CDR2 is SQIVND (reference sequence). The CDR3 covers 14 residues. V gave up 3 bases and J gave up 2 bases; unmatched junction bases: 1. The CDR3 DNA is TGTGCCAGTAGTATGGACAGGGGACAAGAGACCCAGTACTTC. Amino acids: CASSMDRGQETQYF.

This clone was observed at least ten times. The rearrangement links TRBV7-9 to TRBJ2-1; D gene ambiguous. The V and J ends lost 2 bases and 10 bases respectively, with 12 bases between them. This CDR3 is built from 13 residues. Germline assignment: CDR1 SEHNR and CDR2 FQNEAQ (reference sequence). CDR3 region: CASSLSGPREQFF. As DNA, the CDR3 is TGTGCCAGCAGCTTATCCGGCCCCCGGGAGCAGTTCTTC. Filled out from reference TRBV7-9 and TRBJ2-1, the complete variable domain reads DTGVSQNPRHKITKRGQNVTFRCDPISEHNRLYWYRQTLGQGPEFLTYFQNEAQLEKSRLLSDRFSAERPKGSFSTLEIQRTEQGDSAMYLCASSLSGPREQFFGPGTRLTVL.

The V and J genes are TRBV5-1 and TRBJ2-7; the match to TRBD2 covers 9 bases. This CDR3 is 14 amino acids long. From germline, CDR1 is SGHRS and CDR2 YFSETQ. V shed 2 bases, J shed 4 bases, and the junction held 4 bases outside the gene matches. CDR3 sequence reads: CASSLWLAGYEQYF. CDR3 DNA sequence: TGCGCCAGCAGCTTATGGCTAGCGGGATACGAGCAGTACTTC.

This clone is a singleton in its sample. This sequence joins TRBV5-1 and TRBJ2-7; the D is unclear. The V gene's germline CDR1 is SGHRS and CDR2 YFSETQ. The CDR3 extends over 13 amino acids. The ends were cut back, 0 bases at V and 5 bases at J, with 9 bases in the middle. In nucleotides, the CDR3 is TGCGCCAGCAGCTTGGCCCTGGGTCACGAGCAGTACTTC. Protein product: CASSLALGHEQYF.

This chain joins TRBV20-1 and TRBJ2-1, with TRBD2 identical over 8 bases. Germline CDR1 DFQATT, CDR2 SNEGSKA (reference sequence). The CDR3 length is 18 residues. After removal of 4 bases from V and 4 bases from J, the junction contained 18 bases not matched to a gene. As DNA, the CDR3 is TGCAGTGCTATAGATATCACGGGGGGGCACTCTAGGTACAATGAGCAGTTCTTC. Translated, it gives CSAIDITGGHSRYNEQFF.

This clone was recorded many times. The gene calls are TRBV7-2 and TRBJ2-3; 9 positions agree with TRBD1. Germline CDR1 reads SGHTA; CDR2 reads FQGNSA. The CDR3 runs 15 residues. The ends lost 1 base at V and 7 bases at J; junction bases unmatched: 6. The CDR3: CASSLVGQGMYTQYF. The CDR3 region has the DNA TGTGCCAGCAGCTTAGTAGGACAGGGGATGTATACGCAGTATTTT. The whole variable domain, filled in from reference TRBV7-2 and TRBJ2-3, reads GAGVSQSPSNKVTEKGKDVELRCDPISGHTALYWYRQSLGQGLEFLIYFQGNSAPDKSGLPSDRFSAERTGGSVSTLTIQRTQQEDSAVYLCASSLVGQGMYTQYFGPGTRLTVL.

CDR3 sequence: CASSYTSSGAGANVLTF. Here the CDR3 DNA reads TGTGCCAGCAGTTACACCTCCAGTGGGGCTGGGGCCAACGTCCTGACTTTC. The chain joins TRBV6-6 to TRBJ2-6; no definite D call. Germline V gene data show CDR1 as MNHNY and CDR2 as SVGAGI (reference sequence). This CDR3 spans 17 amino acids. Trimming left V 2 bases short and J 2 bases short, with 13 bases between.

This clone is labeled medium-sized (0.01 to 0.1%). The V and J genes are TRBV28 and TRBJ1-1; 7 nucleotides match TRBD1. The CDR3 runs 12 residues. CDR1 and CDR2 (germline): MDHEN, SYDVKM. V lost 10 bases to trimming and J lost 8 bases; unmatched junction nucleotides: 10. The CDR3 DNA is TGTGCCACCTCTGACAGGGCGCGAGAAGCTTTCTTT. Protein product: CATSDRAREAFF. Drawing the rest from reference TRBV28 and TRBJ1-1, the complete variable domain is DVKVTQSSRYLVKRTGEKVFLECVQDMDHENMFWYRQDPGLGLRLIYFSYDVKMKEKGDIPEGYSVSREKKERFSLILESASTNQTSMYLCATSDRAREAFFGQGTRLTVV.

This sequence joins TRBV6-2 or TRBV6-3 and TRBJ2-7, with 10 bases lining up with TRBD1. Germline CDR1 MNHEY, CDR2 SVGEGT. CDR3 size: 16 residues. V was clipped by 7 bases and J by 3 bases; unmatched bases: 12. CDR3 region: CASNLGGDRGNYEQYF. CDR3 coding DNA: TGTGCCAGCAATTTAGGCGGGGACAGGGGAAACTACGAGCAGTACTTC.

Regarding this clone: Sequence at one end of the junction differs from germline and may be a read error. The chain employs TRBV9 and TRBJ2-3; weak D call: TRBD2 (6 bases). CDR1 is SGDLS, CDR2 YYNGEE, per germline. This CDR3 region has 14 residues. Here the CDR3 reads CASSGRGATGTQYF. CDR3 DNA: TGTGCCAGCAGCGGGAGGGGTGCCACAGGTACGCAGTATTTT.

This clone was seen many times. V gene TRBV29-1 combines with J gene TRBJ2-3; TRBD1 matches at 11 bases. Looked up from germline, CDR1 is SQVTM and CDR2 is ANQGSEA. V shed 6 bases and J 4 bases; nucleotides not matched to a gene: 3. CDR3 length: 13 residues. CDR3 sequence (DNA): TGCAGCGTACCGGGACAGGGGGCAGATACGCAGTATTTT. Its translation: CSVPGQGADTQYF.

This clone was recorded many times. The chain joins TRBV29-1 to TRBJ2-3, with D maybe TRBD2 (5 bases). The germline gives CDR1 SQVTM, CDR2 ANQGSEA. V was clipped by 6 bases and J by 1 base, with 11 bases between them. The CDR3 has 13 residues. CDR3 coding DNA: TGCAGCGTGGGAGTCTTAGGCACAGATACGCAGTATTTT. It encodes CSVGVLGTDTQYF.

This clone was recorded at least ten times. The chain uses TRBV30 and TRBJ2-3; TRBD2 agrees at 8 bases. V was clipped by 3 bases and J by 5 bases; unmatched bases: 4. The CDR3 spans 13 residues. Germline V lookup: CDR1 GTSNPN, CDR2 SVGIG (reference sequence). CDR3: CAWRGLAGDTQYF. The CDR3 coding sequence is TGTGCCTGGAGAGGACTAGCAGGAGATACGCAGTATTTT.

The chain is built from TRBV2 and TRBJ1-2; 12 bases map to TRBD1. The J segment lost 8 bases and the V segment lost 4 bases, leaving 11 bases of the junction unmatched. Germline V gene data show CDR1 as SNHLY and CDR2 as FYNNEI. The CDR3 loop spans 16 amino acids. The CDR3 loop is CASSVIGTGGFDGYTF. DNA for the CDR3: TGTGCCAGCAGTGTGATCGGGACAGGGGGCTTCGACGGCTACACCTTC.

The chain combines TRBV5-4 with TRBJ2-7; D may be TRBD1 or TRBD2 (5 bases each). V was clipped by 5 bases and J by 5 bases, with 20 bases between them. CDR1 and CDR2 (germline): SGHNT, YYREEE (reference sequence). The CDR3 loop spans 15 amino acids. In DNA form, the CDR3 reads TGTGCCAGCAGTAACAAGGGGCTGAGGGTAGACGAGCAGTACTTC. This sequence encodes CASSNKGLRVDEQYF.